The 5 T cell receptor beta chains below come from one sample, sequenced in a study of identical twins. Each CDR3 protein is one row after TCRdb ran MiXCR on the 5' RACE reads. The data contain about 700,000 distinct CDR3 sequences, 5.5% to 7.5% of them singletons. Sequenced input: naive T cells sorted from blood. The receptors derive from a man between 18 and 35 years old in good health.

The table lists this clonotype with a few counts. V gene TRBV4-3 combines with J gene TRBJ2-5; 12 bases are a match to TRBD2. The CDR3 runs to 17 residues. From germline, CDR1 is LGHNA and CDR2 YSLEER. The V gene end was trimmed by 0 bases and the J gene end by 6 bases; junction bases not matched to a gene: 8. CDR3 DNA: TGCGCCAGCAGCCAAGACCCTAGCGGGAGGGCCGGGAAGACCCAGTACTTC. Protein sequence: CASSQDPSGRAGKTQYF.

The chain employs TRBV10-3 and TRBJ1-2; no clear D gene. Germline CDR1 and CDR2: ENHRY and SYGVKD. V lost 4 bases and J 3 bases, leaving 12 bases between the germline ends. The CDR3 contains 14 residues. CDR3 DNA: TGTGCCATCAGTGCCCCGGGCGGAGACTATGGCTACACCTTC. This translates into CAISAPGGDYGYTF.

This clonotype appeared many times. The genes are TRBV12-3 or TRBV12-4 and TRBJ2-5, with TRBD2 identical over 7 bases. The V and J ends lost 6 bases and 4 bases, in that order; junction bases with no gene match: 5. CDR3 size: 13 residues. The CDR3 region is CASSKLALETQYF. The CDR3 nucleotides read TGTGCCAGCAGCAAACTAGCGTTAGAGACCCAGTACTTC.

This clonotype was seen repeatedly, ten times or more. The chain recombines TRBV6-5 with TRBJ2-5, with 7 bases aligning to TRBD1. From germline, CDR1 is MNHEY and CDR2 SVGAGI. The CDR3 length is 15 residues. J was trimmed by 5 bases and V by 0 bases; bases with no gene match: 6. The CDR3 here is CASSYSSGGEETQYF. CDR3 nucleotides: TGTGCCAGCAGTTACTCGTCAGGGGGTGAGGAGACCCAGTACTTC.

Ten or more counts support this clonotype. J is TRBJ2-7 and V is TRBV12-3 or TRBV12-4, with TRBD2 identical over 7 bases. CDR3 length: 14 residues. J was trimmed by 7 bases and V by 5 bases; bases with no gene match: 11. CDR3 protein: CASSPLTSPGEQYF. CDR3 coding DNA: TGTGCCAGCAGTCCGCTGACTAGCCCGGGGGAGCAGTACTTC.